Sequencing of this T cell receptor (beta chain) was carried out in a study of technical replicates of blood from several donors. In germline, CDR1 is KGHSH, CDR2 LQKENI. This CDR3 has 15 amino acids. The V end was cut by 1 base, the J end by 0 bases, with 9 bases between. Sequencing was performed with immunoSEQ multiplex PCR; in TCRdb, only in-frame clones are kept and a portion is missing. The sample gives 50,000 to 70,000 clones, less than 90% of which show up once; less than 6% is in the top ten. Sequenced sample: PBMCs. The receptor comes from a human donor in good health. Some clones in this sample may be carry-over from other donors' samples. V and J are TRBV18 and TRBJ1-2; no reliable D call. The CDR3: CASSPRGDANYGYTF. The DNA of the CDR3 is TGTGCCAGCTCACCACGCGGGGATGCTAACTATGGCTACACCTTC.